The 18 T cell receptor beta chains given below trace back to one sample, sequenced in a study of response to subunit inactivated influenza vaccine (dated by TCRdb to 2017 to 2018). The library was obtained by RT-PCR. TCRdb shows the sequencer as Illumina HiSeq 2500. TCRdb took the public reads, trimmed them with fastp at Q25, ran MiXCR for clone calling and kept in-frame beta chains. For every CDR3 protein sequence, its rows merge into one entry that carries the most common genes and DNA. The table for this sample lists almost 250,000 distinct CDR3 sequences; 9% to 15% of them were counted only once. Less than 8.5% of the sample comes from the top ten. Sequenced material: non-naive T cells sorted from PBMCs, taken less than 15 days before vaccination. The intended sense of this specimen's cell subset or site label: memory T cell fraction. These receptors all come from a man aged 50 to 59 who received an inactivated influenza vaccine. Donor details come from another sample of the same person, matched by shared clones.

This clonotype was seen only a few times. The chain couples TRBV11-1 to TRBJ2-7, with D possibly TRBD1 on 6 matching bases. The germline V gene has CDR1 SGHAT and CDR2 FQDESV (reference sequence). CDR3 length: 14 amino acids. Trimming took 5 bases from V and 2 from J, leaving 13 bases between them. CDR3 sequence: CASSPNRAAYEQYF. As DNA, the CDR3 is TGTGCCAGCAGCCCAAACAGGGCCGCCTACGAGCAGTACTTC.

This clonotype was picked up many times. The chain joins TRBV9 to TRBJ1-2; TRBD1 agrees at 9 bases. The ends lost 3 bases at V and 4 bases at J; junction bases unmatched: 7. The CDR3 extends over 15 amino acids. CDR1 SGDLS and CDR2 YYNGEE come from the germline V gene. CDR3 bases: TGTGCCAGCAGCGCTTCGACAGGGGGGTTCTATGGCTACACCTTC. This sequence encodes CASSASTGGFYGYTF. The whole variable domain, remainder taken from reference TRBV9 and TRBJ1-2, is DSGVTQTPKHLITATGQRVTLRCSPRSGDLSVYWYQQSLDQGLQFLIQYYNGEERAKGNILERFSAQQFPDLHSELNLSSLELGDSALYFCASSASTGGFYGYTFGSGTRLTVV.

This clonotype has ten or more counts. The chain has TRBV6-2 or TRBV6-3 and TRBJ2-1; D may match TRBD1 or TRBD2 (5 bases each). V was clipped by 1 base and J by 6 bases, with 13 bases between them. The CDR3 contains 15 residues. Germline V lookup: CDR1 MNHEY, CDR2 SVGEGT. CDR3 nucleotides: TGTGCCAGCAGTTACTGGGGGTTCAAAGGCAATGAGCAGTTCTTC. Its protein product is CASSYWGFKGNEQFF.

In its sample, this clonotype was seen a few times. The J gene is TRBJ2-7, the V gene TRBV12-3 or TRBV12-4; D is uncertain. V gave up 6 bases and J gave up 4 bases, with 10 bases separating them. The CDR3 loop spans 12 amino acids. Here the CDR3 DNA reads TGTGCCAGCAGACTCGGGCGGTACGAGCAGTACTTC. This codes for CASRLGRYEQYF.

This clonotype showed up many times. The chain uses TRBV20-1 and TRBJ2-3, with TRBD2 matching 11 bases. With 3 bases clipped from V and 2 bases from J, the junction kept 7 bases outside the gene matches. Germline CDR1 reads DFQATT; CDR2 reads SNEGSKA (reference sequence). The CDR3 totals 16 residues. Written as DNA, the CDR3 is TGCAGTGCTAGGGGCACTAGCGGGGGCATCACAGATACGCAGTATTTT. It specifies CSARGTSGGITDTQYF.

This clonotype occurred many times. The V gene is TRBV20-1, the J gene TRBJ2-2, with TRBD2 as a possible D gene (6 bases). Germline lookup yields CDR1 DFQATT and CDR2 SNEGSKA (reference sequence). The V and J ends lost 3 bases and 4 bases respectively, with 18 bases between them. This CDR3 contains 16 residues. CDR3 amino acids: CSASGSPERSTGELFF. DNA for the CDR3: TGCAGTGCTAGCGGGAGTCCCGAAAGGAGCACCGGGGAGCTGTTTTTT.

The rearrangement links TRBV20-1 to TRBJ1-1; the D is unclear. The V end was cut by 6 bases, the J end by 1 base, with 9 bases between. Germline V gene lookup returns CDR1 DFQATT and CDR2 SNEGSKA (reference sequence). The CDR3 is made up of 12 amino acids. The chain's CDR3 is CSAKDANTEAFF. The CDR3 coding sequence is TGCAGTGCCAAGGACGCGAACACTGAAGCTTTCTTT.

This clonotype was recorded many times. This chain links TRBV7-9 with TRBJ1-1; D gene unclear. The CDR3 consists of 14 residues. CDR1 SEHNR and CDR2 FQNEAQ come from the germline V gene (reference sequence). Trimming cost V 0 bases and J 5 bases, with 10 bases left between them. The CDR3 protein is CASSLANFGTEAFF. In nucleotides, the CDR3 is TGTGCCAGCAGCTTAGCTAATTTTGGGACTGAAGCTTTCTTT.

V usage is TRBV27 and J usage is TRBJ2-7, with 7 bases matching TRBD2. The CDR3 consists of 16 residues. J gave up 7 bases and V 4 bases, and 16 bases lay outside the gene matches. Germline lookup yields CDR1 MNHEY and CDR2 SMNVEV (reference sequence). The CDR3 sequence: CASSSNYQAGFGEQYF. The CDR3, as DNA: TGTGCCAGCAGTTCTAATTATCAAGCGGGGTTTGGGGAGCAGTACTTC.

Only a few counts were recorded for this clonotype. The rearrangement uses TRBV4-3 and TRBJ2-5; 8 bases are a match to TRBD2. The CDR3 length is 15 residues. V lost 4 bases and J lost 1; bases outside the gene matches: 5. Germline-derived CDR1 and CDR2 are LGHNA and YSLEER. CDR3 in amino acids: CASSPGGGPQETQYF. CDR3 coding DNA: TGCGCCAGCAGCCCGGGCGGGGGGCCCCAAGAGACCCAGTACTTC.

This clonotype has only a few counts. This chain's CDR3 is CATSSQREITNEQFF. The CDR3 nucleotides are TGTGCCACCAGTTCGCAGCGGGAGATCACCAATGAGCAGTTCTTC. This chain links TRBV24-1 with TRBJ2-1; TRBD2 matches 8 bases. This CDR3 is 15 amino acids long. The germline gives CDR1 KGHDR, CDR2 SFDVKD. The trim removed 6 bases at V and 6 bases at J, leaving 9 bases unmatched.

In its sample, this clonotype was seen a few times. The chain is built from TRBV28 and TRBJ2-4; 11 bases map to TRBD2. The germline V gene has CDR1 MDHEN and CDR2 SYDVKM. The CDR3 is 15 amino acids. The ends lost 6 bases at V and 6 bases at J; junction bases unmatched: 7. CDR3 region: CASREAGTSGNIQYF. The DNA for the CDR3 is TGTGCCAGCAGAGAGGCCGGGACTAGCGGAAACATTCAGTACTTC.

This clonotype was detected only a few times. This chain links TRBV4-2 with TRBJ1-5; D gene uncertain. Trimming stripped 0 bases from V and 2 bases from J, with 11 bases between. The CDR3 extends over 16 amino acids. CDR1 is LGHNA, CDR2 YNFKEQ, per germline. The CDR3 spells CASSQDFAAGNQPQHF. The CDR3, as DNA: TGTGCCAGCAGCCAAGATTTTGCGGCAGGCAATCAGCCCCAGCATTTT.

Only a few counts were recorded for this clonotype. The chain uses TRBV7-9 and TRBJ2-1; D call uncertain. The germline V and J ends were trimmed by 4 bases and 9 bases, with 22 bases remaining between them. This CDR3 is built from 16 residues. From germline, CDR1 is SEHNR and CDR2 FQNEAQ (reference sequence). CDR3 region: CASSSPPAPTFGEQFF. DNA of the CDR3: TGTGCCAGCAGCTCCCCGCCCGCCCCCACCTTCGGTGAGCAGTTCTTC.

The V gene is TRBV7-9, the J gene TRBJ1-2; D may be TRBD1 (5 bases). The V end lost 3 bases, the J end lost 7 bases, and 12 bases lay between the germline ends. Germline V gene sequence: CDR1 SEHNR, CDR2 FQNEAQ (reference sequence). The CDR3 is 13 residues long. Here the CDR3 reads CASSFGGEGGYTF. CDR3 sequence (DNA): TGTGCCAGCAGCTTTGGGGGGGAAGGTGGCTACACCTTC. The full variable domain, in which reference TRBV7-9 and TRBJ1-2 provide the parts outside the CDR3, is DTGVSQNPRHKITKRGQNVTFRCDPISEHNRLYWYRQTLGQGPEFLTYFQNEAQLEKSRLLSDRFSAERPKGSFSTLEIQRTEQGDSAMYLCASSFGGEGGYTFGSGTRLTVV.

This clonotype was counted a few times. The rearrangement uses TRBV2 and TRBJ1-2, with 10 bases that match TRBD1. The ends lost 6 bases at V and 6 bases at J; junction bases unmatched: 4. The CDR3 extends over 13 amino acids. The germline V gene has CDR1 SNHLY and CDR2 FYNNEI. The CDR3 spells CASRETGGHGYTF. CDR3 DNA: TGTGCCAGCAGGGAGACAGGGGGCCATGGCTACACCTTC.

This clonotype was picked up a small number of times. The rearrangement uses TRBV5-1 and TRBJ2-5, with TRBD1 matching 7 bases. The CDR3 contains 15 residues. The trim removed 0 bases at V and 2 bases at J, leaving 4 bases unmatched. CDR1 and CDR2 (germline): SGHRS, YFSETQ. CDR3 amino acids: CASSLAGQPQETQYF. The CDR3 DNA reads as TGCGCCAGCAGCTTGGCGGGACAGCCACAAGAGACCCAGTACTTC.

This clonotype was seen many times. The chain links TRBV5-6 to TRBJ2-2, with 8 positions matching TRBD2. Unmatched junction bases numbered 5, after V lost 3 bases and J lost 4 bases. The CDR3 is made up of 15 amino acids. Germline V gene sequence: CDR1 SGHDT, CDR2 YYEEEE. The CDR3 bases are TGTGCCAGCAGCTGGAGCGGGGGAGGCACCGGGGAGCTGTTTTTT. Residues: CASSWSGGGTGELFF.